These T cell receptor beta chains were read from a single sample in a study of blood T cell repertoires in COVID-19. Profiled with immunoSEQ multiplex PCR; TCRdb holds only in-frame clones, not every one. The sample has over 200,000 clones; approximately 90% are singletons. The sample taken for sequencing was peripheral blood. These receptors were taken from a man aged 40-49 years with acute or convalescent COVID-19. The CDR3 runs from the conserved cysteine through the conserved F or W. D genes are given only for firm matches. Size is stated for part of the rows, as once, few or many counts, or as a class when the clone is expanded.

D gene: TRBD2
J gene: TRBJ2-2
V gene: TRBV19
clone size: NA
CDR3 DNA: TGTGCCAGTAGCCACGACCTTTCGGGGGGGCCCACCGGGGAGCTGTTTTTT
CDR3 protein: CASSHDLSGGPTGELFF

D gene: NA
J gene: TRBJ2-7
V gene: TRBV2
clone size: NA
CDR3 DNA: TGTGCCAGCTTCTTTGAGAGAGGGAGCTACGAGCAGTACTTC
CDR3 protein: CASFFERGSYEQYF

D gene: TRBD2
J gene: TRBJ2-3
V gene: TRBV7-2
clone size: NA
CDR3 DNA: TGTGCCAGCAGTTTAACGGGACTAGCGGTTAGCACAGATACGCAGTATTTT
CDR3 protein: CASSLTGLAVSTDTQYF

D gene: NA
J gene: TRBJ2-5
V gene: TRBV6-5
clone size: NA
CDR3 DNA: TGTGCCAGCAGTTACTCACGGGTCCAAGAGACCCAGTACTTC
CDR3 protein: CASSYSRVQETQYF

D gene: NA
J gene: TRBJ1-2
V gene: TRBV12-3/TRBV12-4
clone size: NA
CDR3 DNA: TGTGCCAGCAGTCTCACACATAACTATGGCTACACCTTC
CDR3 protein: CASSLTHNYGYTF

D gene: NA
J gene: TRBJ2-5
V gene: TRBV20-1
clone size: NA
CDR3 DNA: TGCAGTGCTAGAGGCCGGGAGACCCAGTACTTC
CDR3 protein: CSARGRETQYF

D gene: TRBD2
J gene: TRBJ2-1
V gene: TRBV4-3
clone size: few
CDR3 DNA: TGCGCCAGCAGCCAACTAACGGGACTAGCGGACAATGAGCAGTTCTTC
CDR3 protein: CASSQLTGLADNEQFF

D gene: TRBD2
J gene: TRBJ2-7
V gene: TRBV18
clone size: NA
CDR3 DNA: TGTGCCAGCTCACCCCTGACTAGCCCAAGGCACGAGCAGTACTTC
CDR3 protein: CASSPLTSPRHEQYF

D gene: NA
J gene: TRBJ2-3
V gene: TRBV19
clone size: NA
CDR3 DNA: TGTGCCATAGGGGGAGATCCTTCCACAGATACGCAGTATTTT
CDR3 protein: CAIGGDPSTDTQYF

D gene: TRBD2
J gene: TRBJ2-1
V gene: TRBV7-8
clone size: NA
CDR3 DNA: TGTGCCAGCAGCTTAGCGCGCTCCCCTAGCGGGGGGGCTCACAATGAGCAGTTCTTC
CDR3 protein: CASSLARSPSGGAHNEQFF

D gene: TRBD2
J gene: TRBJ2-3
V gene: TRBV18
clone size: once
CDR3 DNA: TGTGCCAGCTCATTCGGCCGGACTAGCGGGGTAAATACGCAGTATTTT
CDR3 protein: CASSFGRTSGVNTQYF

D gene: TRBD2
J gene: TRBJ2-7
V gene: TRBV2
clone size: NA
CDR3 DNA: TGTGCCAGCAGTGAATTGGGGACTAGCGGATTTTACGAGCAGTACTTC
CDR3 protein: CASSELGTSGFYEQYF

D gene: TRBD1
J gene: TRBJ1-3
V gene: TRBV3-1/TRBV3-2
clone size: NA
CDR3 DNA: TGTGCCAGCAGCCAAGATATGGGGACAGCCTCTGGAAACACCATATATTTT
CDR3 protein: CASSQDMGTASGNTIYF